This T cell receptor beta chain is from a study of graft-versus-host responses after intestinal transplantation (dated by TCRdb to 2020 to 2022). Concerning the study at large: Multivisceral, liver-intestinal, or isolated intestinal transplants were received by the recipients. All recipients received anti-thymocyte globulin induction followed by maintenance tacrolimus and steroids for around 3 years. After intestinal transplantation, graft-versus-host and host-versus-graft alloreactive T cell clones were followed in the graft, circulation and bone marrow using bulk TCR-beta CDR3 sequencing. Alloreactive clones were identified by sequencing pre-transplant mixed lymphocyte reaction products and comparing them with unstimulated pre-transplant donor and recipient T cells. The cohort enrolled 20 to 30 intestinal transplant recipients including one retransplant, and a few patients lacking pretransplant specimens were excluded. Donor T cell macrochimerism was defined as a peak of at least 4% donor T cells among recipient peripheral blood mononuclear cells. Rather than going through the commercial service, samples from a few later patients were sequenced in-house on an Illumina MiSeq and processed with MiXCR. Beyond this particular receptor, the publication reports: GvH clones were found in recipient bone marrow, and some of the GvH clones appeared earlier in ileal mucosa or blood, which is consistent with an intestinal mucosal origin. Early after transplant, peak levels of circulating GvH clones were found to be associated with declines in HvG clones. The relatively low number and heterogeneity of intestinal transplant patients limited the conclusions. High GvH to HvG T cell clonal ratios were observed in the allografts of patients with donor T cell macrochimerism.

The method behind the library was the immunoSEQ multiplex PCR assay. For most patients, genomic DNA was isolated using the Qiagen DNeasy Blood and Tissue Kit and was shipped frozen to Adaptive Biotechnologies for TCR sequencing. For most patients, high-throughput TCR-beta CDR3 sequencing of genomic DNA was performed by Adaptive Biotechnologies. The paper's data handling went like this. TCR sequencing data for roughly 17 patients were retrieved from Adaptive's ImmunoSEQ software; three other patients were processed with MiXCR and VDJtools. CD4 versus CD8 sorting errors were corrected by removing sequences found in both subsets at a frequency ratio below 5:1. Because the origin of CDR3 nucleotide sequences shared between donor and recipient could not be assigned, those sequences were removed. At least 2-fold expansion over unstimulated cells and a minimum CFSE-low frequency of 0.002% (template counts) or 0.001% (read counts) were required for clones to be classified as alloreactive. Clones detected in sequenced pre-transplant spleen, lymph node, or MLR CFSE-low populations of the donor or recipient were defined as mappable. The cumulative frequency of alloreactive clones was calculated as a percentage of all sequences, weighted by copy number. TCRdb carries this immuneACCESS record with in-frame sequences only. Its versions omit some clonotypes, under half of them owing to an unresolved V gene in the studies checked, with the rest unexplained. V and J calls and clone size follow that table, whereas D and trimming were derived from the DNA. The sample profile shows some 130,000 clones; around 93% of them were found once. The ten largest clonotypes hold more than 0.1% of the sample.

The time point label, as the study defines it: cells obtained before transplantation from donor or recipient. CD3+CD4+ and CD3+CD8+ populations were FACS-sorted from unstimulated pre-transplant donor and recipient cells taken from spleen or lymph nodes. Compared with germline, V lacks 1 base and J lacks 4 bases; bases without a gene match: 16. Reading from cysteine to phenylalanine, the CDR3 counts 19 amino acids. The only DNA kept is the CDR3, 57 bases in frame from the first base. The CDR1 and CDR2 encoded by the germline V gene (reference sequence) are LNHDA and SQIVND. This clone was detected only once. The target of this receptor is not known. It has no much larger one-base neighbor in the sample; base qualities were not kept.

The rearrangement combines TRBV19 with TRBJ1-1; a stretch of 9 junction bases matches TRBD1. The sequences come from unstimulated CD4+ T cells sorted from spleen or lymph node cells, collected before intestinal transplant. This TCR was recovered from a human donor who received an intestinal transplant. The CDR3 sequence is CASSIGPTGGRQAFTEAFF. Here is the DNA: TGTGCCAGTAGTATAGGCCCAACAGGGGGCCGGCAGGCGTTCACTGAAGCTTTCTTT.